These 18 T cell receptor beta chains were all obtained from the same sample, sequenced in a study of blood T cells in healthy people across ages. With a J-beta primer mix and a sample-barcoded 5' primer, a second PCR ran about 7 to 11 cycles. TCRdb re-analysed the 5' RACE reads in MiXCR, keeping a single row per CDR3 protein. This table has some 640,000 distinct CDR3 sequences, approximately 30% appearing once. Input material: blood. The origin of the receptors is a woman older than 75 in good health.

This clonotype was seen at least ten times. V is TRBV7-9 and J is TRBJ2-1, with 9 positions matching TRBD1. This CDR3 is 16 amino acids long. V shed 5 bases, J shed 6 bases, and the junction held 11 bases outside the gene matches. The germline gives CDR1 SEHNR, CDR2 FQNEAQ (reference sequence). CDR3 coding DNA: TGTGCCAGCAGCCACCCCCGGGACAGGGTCGGCAATGAGCAGTTCTTC. It yields the protein CASSHPRDRVGNEQFF. Together with reference TRBV7-9 and TRBJ2-1, the CDR3 gives the full variable domain: DTGVSQNPRHKITKRGQNVTFRCDPISEHNRLYWYRQTLGQGPEFLTYFQNEAQLEKSRLLSDRFSAERPKGSFSTLEIQRTEQGDSAMYLCASSHPRDRVGNEQFFGPGTRLTVL.

The table lists this clonotype with a few counts. The V gene is TRBV9, the J gene TRBJ1-6; TRBD1 aligns across 8 bases. The CDR3 sequence is 12 residues long. With V trimmed by 3 bases and J by 12 bases, 2 bases remained unmatched. CDR1 is SGDLS and CDR2 is YYNGEE in the germline V gene. The CDR3 sequence is CASSGTGQPLHF. CDR3 nucleotide sequence: TGTGCCAGCAGCGGGACAGGGCAACCCCTCCACTTT.

The CDR3 protein is CASSFEGGRNTIYF. The CDR3 region has the DNA TGTGCCAGCAGTTTCGAAGGCGGTAGAAACACCATATATTTT. The chain is built from TRBV12-3 or TRBV12-4 and TRBJ1-3; no clear D. Trimming removed 3 bases at V and 5 bases at J, with 11 bases between. The CDR3 covers 14 residues.

The rearrangement links TRBV5-1 to TRBJ1-1, with 7 positions matching TRBD1. V lost 0 bases and J lost 6; bases outside the gene matches: 8. Germline values: CDR1 SGHRS, CDR2 YFSETQ. The CDR3 sequence is 15 residues long. The CDR3: CASSLGDRVRPEAFF. CDR3 nucleotides: TGCGCCAGCAGCTTGGGCGACAGGGTACGGCCTGAAGCTTTCTTT.

This clonotype was seen many times. The rearrangement uses TRBV7-2 and TRBJ2-7; D not certain. V shed 5 bases and J shed 2 bases, with 16 bases lying between them. CDR3 length equals 15 residues. Per the germline V gene, CDR1 is SGHTA and CDR2 is FQGNSA. CDR3 region: CASSVGTQPTYEQYF. The CDR3 coding sequence is TGTGCCAGCAGCGTGGGCACTCAACCGACCTACGAGCAGTACTTC. Full variable domain (outside the CDR3, taken from reference TRBV7-2 and TRBJ2-7): GAGVSQSPSNKVTEKGKDVELRCDPISGHTALYWYRQSLGQGLEFLIYFQGNSAPDKSGLPSDRFSAERTGGSVSTLTIQRTQQEDSAVYLCASSVGTQPTYEQYFGPGTRLTVT.

On this clonotype itself: A much larger clone differs by one base, so this may be a read error. V is TRBV20-1 and J is TRBJ2-3; the D is unclear. Germline values: CDR1 DFQATT, CDR2 SNEGSKA (reference sequence). The CDR3 is 12 residues long. Trimming shortened V by 5 bases and J by 6 bases, and 12 bases separated the two germline ends. Here the CDR3 reads CSASTHQDTQYF. The CDR3 coding sequence is TGCAGTGCTTCGACTCACCAGGATACGCAGTATTTT.

This clonotype was detected many times. J is TRBJ2-1 and V is TRBV6-6; TRBD1 aligns across 7 bases. The germline CDR1 and CDR2 sequences are MNHNY and SVGAGI (reference sequence). The CDR3 spans 14 residues. J lost 5 bases, V lost 0 bases, and 1 base had no gene match. CDR3 nucleotide sequence: TGTGCCAGCAGTTACTCCGGGACAGACAATGAGCAGTTCTTC. Its translation: CASSYSGTDNEQFF.

The genes are TRBV20-1 and TRBJ1-5; 8 bases match TRBD1. The germline CDR1 and CDR2 sequences are DFQATT and SNEGSKA (reference sequence). The CDR3 extends over 15 amino acids. With 5 bases clipped from V and 4 bases from J, the junction kept 10 bases outside the gene matches. The CDR3 DNA is TGCAGTGCTCGCGACCCAACAGGGGGGAATCAGCCCCAGCATTTT. It codes for CSARDPTGGNQPQHF.

This clonotype occurred a few times. This chain connects TRBV24-1 to TRBJ1-5; the D gene is possibly TRBD1 (6 bases). The CDR3 length is 14 residues. V was trimmed by 8 bases and J by 3 bases, leaving 13 bases between them. CDR1 is KGHDR and CDR2 is SFDVKD in the germline V gene. The CDR3 bases are TGTGCCACCAATCAAGCAGGGGACAATCAGCCCCAGCATTTT. This sequence encodes CATNQAGDNQPQHF.

This clonotype was counted many times. V usage is TRBV9 and J usage is TRBJ2-7, with D possibly being TRBD1 or TRBD2 (5 bases each). The V gene's germline CDR1 is SGDLS and CDR2 YYNGEE. V lost 4 bases to trimming and J lost 2 bases, with 16 bases between them. The CDR3 runs 15 residues. CDR3 residues: CASSSGPRGTYEQYF. The CDR3 nucleotides are TGTGCCAGCAGCTCGGGGCCAAGGGGCACCTACGAGCAGTACTTC.

The sample holds many counts of this clonotype. The V and J genes are TRBV5-1 and TRBJ2-1, with 11 positions matching TRBD1. Looked up from germline, CDR1 is SGHRS and CDR2 is YFSETQ. V shed 4 bases and J 12 bases; nucleotides not matched to a gene: 12. CDR3 length: 15 amino acids. For the CDR3, the DNA is TGCGCCAGCAGCGTGGGACAGGGGGTTATCGGTAGGCAGTTCTTC. Translated, it gives CASSVGQGVIGRQFF. Looking up the rest from reference TRBV5-1 and TRBJ2-1 gives the full variable domain: KAGVTQTPRYLIKTRGQQVTLSCSPISGHRSVSWYQQTPGQGLQFLFEYFSETQRNKGNFPGRFSGRQFSNSRSEMNVSTLELGDSALYLCASSVGQGVIGRQFFGPGTRLTVL.

V is TRBV7-2 and J is TRBJ1-2; D gene uncertain. Trimming removed 1 base from V and 5 bases from J, with 11 bases in between. The CDR3 consists of 14 residues. Germline V CDR1 and CDR2: SGHTA, FQGNSA. CDR3 sequence: CASSLESRAYGYTF. Here the CDR3 DNA reads TGTGCCAGCAGCTTAGAAAGTAGGGCGTATGGCTACACCTTC.

The chain employs TRBV10-3 and TRBJ2-5; unclear D gene. The CDR3 is 13 amino acids. Trimming shortened V by 3 bases and J by 2 bases, and 7 bases separated the two germline ends. Germline V gene sequence: CDR1 ENHRY, CDR2 SYGVKD. CDR3 region: CAISESRQETQYF. The CDR3 nucleotides are TGTGCCATCAGTGAATCCAGACAAGAGACCCAGTACTTC.

This clonotype was counted many times. The chain couples TRBV6-1 to TRBJ2-7; D is uncertain. CDR1 is MNHNS, CDR2 SASEGT, per germline. Trimming cost V 6 bases and J 7 bases, with 13 bases left between them. The CDR3 extends over 12 amino acids. Here the CDR3 DNA reads TGTGCCAGCAGCCCCCTGCGAGCGGAGCAGTACTTC. Encoded protein: CASSPLRAEQYF.

As for this clonotype: Lacking the conserved final phenylalanine or tryptophan, this CDR3 likely reflects a read error. The chain joins TRBV20-1 to TRBJ2-5; D is unclear. This CDR3 is 11 amino acids long. Trimming removed 6 bases from V and 4 bases from J, with 9 bases in between. Per germline, CDR1 DFQATT and CDR2 SNEGSKA (reference sequence). CDR3 nucleotide sequence: TGCAGTGCGGGCGGTGGAGAGACCCAGTACTGC. Residues: CSAGGGETQYC.

This clonotype was seen ten or more times. CDR3 sequence reads: CASSSATGFEAETQYF. CDR3 bases: TGCGCCAGCAGCTCGGCGACAGGGTTCGAAGCGGAGACCCAGTACTTC. V usage is TRBV5-1 and J usage is TRBJ2-5; TRBD1 matches 7 bases. The germline CDR1 and CDR2 sequences are SGHRS and YFSETQ. Trimming cost V 3 bases and J 5 bases; bases outside gene matches: 13. The CDR3 has 16 residues.

The genes are TRBV6-1 and TRBJ2-3, with D hard to call. CDR3 length equals 16 residues. CDR1 and CDR2 (germline): MNHNS, SASEGT. V was clipped by 3 bases and J by 0 bases, with 13 bases between them. This CDR3 is CASSEGIRASTDTQYF. As DNA, the CDR3 is TGTGCCAGCAGTGAGGGGATTAGGGCGAGCACAGATACGCAGTATTTT.

J is TRBJ1-4 and V is TRBV12-3 or TRBV12-4; D is undetermined. Trimming shortened V by 2 bases and J by 5 bases, and 6 bases separated the two germline ends. CDR3 length: 13 amino acids. The DNA for the CDR3 is TGTGCCAGCAGTTTAAGGGAGAATGAAAAACTGTTTTTT. Translating it yields CASSLRENEKLFF.